Sequencing of this T cell receptor (beta chain) was carried out in a study of early T cells in non-severe SARS-CoV-2 infection. Study-level background: Chains were not paired, and sequencing was done on bulk RNA from unsorted whole blood.

Study observations and caveats: Matching with VDJdb favored anti-spike CD8 responses (missing private and CD4 specificities).

Unique molecular identifiers tagged individual cDNA molecules. TCRdb re-called the 5' RACE reads with MiXCR, one entry per CDR3 protein. Found here are approximately 77,000 distinct CDR3 sequences, more than 10% of them singletons; the top ten hold less than 20%. As to this clonotype: As yet, its antigen is unknown.

The CDR3 is made up of 16 amino acids. In germline, CDR1 is SGHTA, CDR2 FQGNSA. Trimming shortened V by 5 bases and J by 0 bases, and 11 bases separated the two germline ends. The sequence was collected from an adult who was a healthcare worker with PCR-confirmed SARS-CoV-2 infection or an uninfected control (not recorded which). The donor label of this sample is uncertain. The genes are TRBV7-2 and TRBJ1-6; D call uncertain. The sequencing used whole blood, collected at baseline. CDR3 DNA: TGTGCCAGCAGCCCCCGACCGAGCTCCTATAATTCACCCCTCCACTTT. It encodes CASSPRPSSYNSPLHF.